This TCR beta chain appears in the sequencing data of a study of cytomegalovirus exposure and HLA in healthy donors. Overall study results and limits: Investigators reported 150 to 200 TCR beta chains as tied to cytomegalovirus.

In regard to this clone: Its target is not known.

With 4 bases removed from V and 1 base from J, the gap between germline ends came to 13 bases. The CDR3 has 15 residues. Germline V gene data show CDR1 as ENHRY and CDR2 as SYGVKD. PCR was performed using 60 Vbeta and 13 Jbeta primers. Measured with immunoSEQ multiplex PCR; TCRdb has only the in-frame clones, and not every one. This table holds over 200,000 clones, about 75% found once. The rearrangement links TRBV10-3 to TRBJ1-1; TRBD1 might be the D (6 bases). This TCR was recovered from a woman under 40 in good health and CMV-seronegative. Sequencing was performed on PBMCs. Written as DNA, the CDR3 is TGTGCCATCAGTGGGGCCCAGGGGCCGAACACTGAAGCTTTCTTT. Protein product: CAISGAQGPNTEAFF.